Listed here are 24 T cell receptor beta chains from one sample, sequenced in a study of shared clonotypes between healthy human individuals. Some clones are missing from TCRdb's copy, which holds only in-frame ones; the method was immunoSEQ multiplex PCR. The sample contains around 2.3 million clones, around 95% of which appear only once. The sequenced sample consisted of naive CD4+ T cells sorted from blood. Subset defined: CD45RA+ positively selected. The receptors were gathered from a man aged 18 to 30 in good health.

The CDR3 DNA sequence: TGCGCCAGCAGCACCGGACTCGCTGAAGCTTTCTTT. It codes for CASSTGLAEAFF. The chain carries TRBV4-1 and TRBJ1-1, with D uncertain. Germline V gene data show CDR1 as MGHRA and CDR2 as YSYEKL. The V gene lost 5 bases and the J gene lost 6 bases, with 10 bases spanning the gap. The CDR3 is 12 residues long.

CDR3 sequence reads: CASRRQENTEAFF. The CDR3 nucleotides read TGTGCCAGCAGACGACAGGAGAACACTGAAGCTTTCTTT. The V and J genes are TRBV5-4 and TRBJ1-1; D is perhaps TRBD1 (6 bases). From germline, CDR1 is SGHNT and CDR2 YYREEE (reference sequence). CDR3 size: 13 residues. Trimming took off 5 bases at V and 1 base at J, with 9 bases between the two ends.

V is TRBV5-1 and J is TRBJ2-3; D remains ambiguous. Trimming removed 1 base from V and 4 bases from J, with 7 bases in between. CDR3 size: 13 residues. The germline gives CDR1 SGHRS, CDR2 YFSETQ. The DNA of the CDR3 is TGCGCCAGCAGCTTGCAGGATGCAGATACGCAGTATTTT. Amino acid sequence: CASSLQDADTQYF.

The V gene is TRBV6-5, the J gene TRBJ2-1; 9 bases align to TRBD1. Germline V gene data show CDR1 as MNHEY and CDR2 as SVGAGI. The CDR3 runs to 16 residues. V was clipped by 2 bases and J by 4 bases; unmatched bases: 6. DNA for the CDR3: TGTGCCAGCAGTTACACAGGGGGCTACGTTTACAATGAGCAGTTCTTC. Protein product: CASSYTGGYVYNEQFF.

This clone appeared a single time. CDR3 protein: CASNPLSGTYNEQFF. The DNA of the CDR3 is TGTGCCAGCAACCCTCTTAGCGGTACCTACAATGAGCAGTTCTTC. J is TRBJ2-1 and V is TRBV6-6; tentative D call: TRBD2 (6 bases). This CDR3 contains 15 residues. Trimming stripped 7 bases from V and 2 bases from J, with 15 bases between. Germline V gene lookup returns CDR1 MNHNY and CDR2 SVGAGI (reference sequence).

This rearrangement joins TRBV20-1 to TRBJ1-4; D is undetermined. Per the germline V gene, CDR1 is DFQATT and CDR2 is SNEGSKA (reference sequence). This CDR3 comprises 10 residues. The V gene lost 5 bases and the J gene lost 14 bases, with 12 bases spanning the gap. Written as DNA, the CDR3 is TGCAGTGCTCTTAAGACTCTGCTGTTTTTT. It translates to CSALKTLLFF.

About this clone itself: Compared with germline, one end of the junction differs, possibly owing to a read error. This chain joins TRBV7-7 and TRBJ1-1; D not resolved. This CDR3 contains 13 residues. Germline V gene lookup returns CDR1 SSHAT and CDR2 FNYEAQ (reference sequence). The CDR3 coding sequence is TGTGCTAGCAGCCGAGACGGAAACACTGAAGCTTTCTTT. Residues: CASSRDGNTEAFF.

Points on this clone: The same CDR3 is also encoded by other DNA sequences in this sample. V usage is TRBV30 and J usage is TRBJ2-5; D call uncertain. The CDR3 extends over 12 amino acids. With 0 bases removed from V and 5 bases from J, the gap between germline ends came to 7 bases. The V gene's germline CDR1 is GTSNPN and CDR2 SVGIG (reference sequence). The CDR3, as DNA: TGTGCCTGGAGTGTACTCGGGGAGACCCAGTACTTC. It codes for CAWSVLGETQYF. The whole variable domain, filled in from reference TRBV30 and TRBJ2-5, reads SQTIHQWPATLVQPVGSPLSLECTVEGTSNPNLYWYRQAAGRGLQLLFYSVGIGQISSEVPQNLSASRPQDRQFILSSKKLLLSDSGFYLCAWSVLGETQYFGPGTRLLVL.

The CDR3 spells CASSIGRDRQETQYF. The CDR3 DNA sequence: TGTGCCAGCAGTATAGGACGGGACAGGCAAGAGACCCAGTACTTC. The rearrangement uses TRBV11-2 and TRBJ2-5; 8 bases align to TRBD1. The V and J ends lost 6 bases and 2 bases, in that order; junction bases with no gene match: 8. The CDR3 extends over 15 amino acids. Germline V lookup: CDR1 SGHAT, CDR2 FQNNGV.

The chain links TRBV6-1 to TRBJ2-7; D ambiguous. V was shortened by 1 base and J by 2 bases, with 9 bases between the two germline ends. CDR1 is MNHNS, CDR2 SASEGT, per germline. CDR3 length: 14 residues. CDR3 region: CASSEVGRTYEQYF. The CDR3 DNA reads TGTGCCAGCAGTGAAGTTGGCAGAACCTACGAGCAGTACTTC.

The chain combines TRBV9 with TRBJ2-4; 9 nucleotides match TRBD2. The CDR3 contains 16 residues. The J segment lost 6 bases and the V segment lost 0 bases, leaving 7 bases of the junction unmatched. The germline V gene has CDR1 SGDLS and CDR2 YYNGEE. CDR3 nucleotide sequence: TGTGCCAGCAGCGTAGCGGCGGGGGGGCAGGGAAACATTCAGTACTTC. It codes for CASSVAAGGQGNIQYF.

The chain is built from TRBV28 and TRBJ2-7; the match to TRBD2 covers 8 bases. Germline CDR1 MDHEN, CDR2 SYDVKM. The CDR3 loop spans 15 amino acids. The V and J ends lost 7 bases and 4 bases, in that order; junction bases with no gene match: 12. The CDR3, as DNA: TGTGCCAGCAACGCATCGGGGGGGGCTAAGTACGAGCAGTACTTC. Translation gives CASNASGGAKYEQYF.

CDR3 in amino acids: CAISRQGSGYTF. The CDR3 nucleotides are TGTGCCATCAGCCGACAGGGATCCGGCTACACCTTC. The chain joins TRBV10-3 to TRBJ1-2; 7 bases fit TRBD1. CDR3 length: 12 amino acids. V was pared by 6 bases and J by 8 bases, with 6 bases of the junction left unmatched. The germline V gene has CDR1 ENHRY and CDR2 SYGVKD.

This clone was observed a single time. This sequence joins TRBV5-6 and TRBJ1-2; no clear D gene. CDR1 and CDR2 from the germline V gene are SGHDT and YYEEEE. The V gene lost 4 bases and the J gene lost 4 bases, with 8 bases spanning the gap. The CDR3 is 12 amino acids. CDR3 nucleotides: TGTGCCAGCAGCCTGAATTTCTATGGCTACACCTTC. It codes for CASSLNFYGYTF.

The chain couples TRBV13 to TRBJ2-7; tentatively, D is TRBD1 (5 bases). The V and J ends lost 0 bases and 5 bases respectively, with 14 bases between them. From germline, CDR1 is PRHDT and CDR2 FYEKMQ (reference sequence). This CDR3 contains 15 residues. The CDR3 spells CASSLGGQGSHEQYF. The DNA of the CDR3 is TGTGCCAGCAGCTTAGGCGGGCAGGGATCCCACGAGCAGTACTTC.

The V and J genes are TRBV10-2 and TRBJ2-7; 13 bases match TRBD2. V was pared by 2 bases and J by 3 bases, with 4 bases of the junction left unmatched. The CDR3 length is 16 residues. Germline CDR1 reads WSHSY; CDR2 reads SAAADI. Here the CDR3 reads CASSEVGLAGVYEQYF. CDR3 bases: TGCGCCAGCAGTGAGGTCGGACTAGCGGGAGTCTACGAGCAGTACTTC.

The V gene is TRBV28, the J gene TRBJ1-5; D gene unclear. Trimming left V 3 bases short and J 7 bases short, with 10 bases between. Germline CDR1 reads MDHEN; CDR2 reads SYDVKM. CDR3 size: 13 residues. The CDR3 region is CASSLGPFQPQHF. CDR3 bases: TGTGCCAGCAGTTTGGGCCCTTTCCAGCCCCAGCATTTT.

The chain links TRBV5-1 to TRBJ2-7, with D unclear. V lost 1 base and J lost 6, with 11 bases in between. The CDR3 is made up of 13 amino acids. Germline loops: CDR1 SGHRS, CDR2 YFSETQ. The CDR3 nucleotides read TGCGCCAGCAGCTTGAATCTCCAAGCCGAGCAGTACTTC. Translating it yields CASSLNLQAEQYF.

The gene calls are TRBV2 and TRBJ2-3; 7 nucleotides align to TRBD2. Per the germline V gene, CDR1 is SNHLY and CDR2 is FYNNEI. Losses at the gene ends were 6 bases for V and 0 bases for J; bases not matched to a gene: 9. The CDR3 contains 16 residues. Written as DNA, the CDR3 is TGTGCCAGCAGGGGGGGTGGCGGGAGAAGCACAGATACGCAGTATTTT. This translates into CASRGGGGRSTDTQYF.

As to this clone: This sample includes further DNA sequences coding for the same CDR3. The V gene is TRBV28, the J gene TRBJ2-2, with unresolved D. The V end was cut by 5 bases, the J end by 6 bases, with 10 bases between. CDR1 and CDR2 from the germline V gene are MDHEN and SYDVKM. This CDR3 region has 13 residues. CDR3 amino acids: CASSPPWAGELFF. CDR3 in DNA: TGTGCCAGCAGTCCCCCGTGGGCCGGGGAGCTGTTTTTT.

A word on this clone: The sample contains more than one DNA sequence encoding this CDR3. This rearrangement joins TRBV6-5 to TRBJ2-7; the match to TRBD1 covers 8 bases. From germline, CDR1 is MNHEY and CDR2 SVGAGI. This CDR3 comprises 11 residues. V was clipped by 4 bases and J by 11 bases; unmatched bases: 4. As DNA, the CDR3 is TGTGCCAGCAGTTCAGGACAGGGCGAGTACTTC. It codes for CASSSGQGEYF.

Of note for this clone: The sample holds other DNA sequences that translate to the same CDR3. The J gene is TRBJ2-5, the V gene TRBV4-3; 7 bases are shared with TRBD1. V lost 3 bases and J lost 5; bases outside the gene matches: 9. The CDR3 has 15 residues. Germline V gene lookup returns CDR1 LGHNA and CDR2 YSLEER. CDR3: CASSQVDRDRETQYF. The CDR3 bases are TGCGCCAGCAGCCAGGTAGACAGGGATCGGGAGACCCAGTACTTC.

The chain combines TRBV5-1 with TRBJ2-7; possible D gene TRBD2, 6 bases. The germline gives CDR1 SGHRS, CDR2 YFSETQ. Trimming cost V 1 base and J 0 bases, with 11 bases left between them. This CDR3 region has 15 residues. The CDR3 nucleotides are TGCGCCAGCAGCTTGACGCAGGGAGGCTCCTACGAGCAGTACTTC. Amino acids: CASSLTQGGSYEQYF.

This clone was seen only once. The chain joins TRBV2 to TRBJ1-2, with 10 nucleotides matching TRBD1. V shed 5 bases, J shed 0 bases, and the junction held 9 bases outside the gene matches. Germline values: CDR1 SNHLY, CDR2 FYNNEI. The CDR3 extends over 17 amino acids. The CDR3 spells CASSRDRGSKANYGYTF. In DNA form, the CDR3 reads TGTGCCAGCAGTCGGGACAGGGGAAGTAAAGCTAACTATGGCTACACCTTC. The full variable domain, completed using reference TRBV2 and TRBJ1-2, is EPEVTQTPSHQVTQMGQEVILRCVPISNHLYFYWYRQILGQKVEFLVSFYNNEISEKSEIFDDQFSVERPDGSNFTLKIRSTKLEDSAMYFCASSRDRGSKANYGYTFGSGTRLTVV.